This entry lists 10 T cell receptor beta chains sequenced from one sample in a study of T cells in Graves' hyperthyroidism and ophthalmopathy. Amplification yielded TCR beta CDR3 regions, with RNA transcripts as the source. First-round RT-PCR of the TCR CDR3 relied on the HTBI primer set. From the multiplex PCR reads, TCRdb called clonotypes with MiXCR, one entry per CDR3 protein. The sample yields roughly 500,000 distinct CDR3 sequences, 40% to 55% seen once. The sequenced sample consisted of peripheral blood or thyroid tissue (not recorded which). The receptors were sampled from an adult woman with Graves' disease, either hyperthyroidism or ophthalmopathy (not recorded which).

This clonotype was detected many times. This chain links TRBV4-1 with TRBJ1-1; TRBD1 is a possible D gene (6 bases). With 3 bases removed from V and 0 bases from J, the gap between germline ends came to 8 bases. CDR3 length equals 14 residues. Germline lookup yields CDR1 MGHRA and CDR2 YSYEKL. The CDR3 DNA reads as TGCGCCAGCAGCCACGGACAGTTGAACACTGAAGCTTTCTTT. Protein product: CASSHGQLNTEAFF.

The chain couples TRBV7-2 to TRBJ1-5, with TRBD1 as a possible D gene (6 bases). Germline values: CDR1 SGHTA, CDR2 FQGNSA. CDR3 length: 12 residues. The V end lost 7 bases, the J end lost 5 bases, and 9 bases lay between the germline ends. CDR3 region: CASTHRDQPQHF. For the CDR3, the DNA is TGTGCCAGCACCCACAGGGATCAGCCCCAGCATTTT.

This clonotype was seen repeatedly, ten times or more. J is TRBJ1-2 and V is TRBV5-6, with D possibly TRBD1 on 6 matching bases. With 1 base removed from V and 4 bases from J, the gap between germline ends came to 14 bases. The CDR3 totals 15 residues. The germline CDR1 and CDR2 sequences are SGHDT and YYEEEE. The CDR3 is CASSLRGQDSYGYTF. The CDR3 nucleotides read TGTGCCAGCAGCTTGAGGGGCCAGGACAGCTATGGCTACACCTTC.

This clonotype was seen repeatedly, ten times or more. CDR3 sequence reads: CSVEVRSGYTGELFF. As DNA, the CDR3 is TGCAGCGTTGAAGTTCGTAGCGGATACACCGGGGAGCTGTTTTTT. The rearrangement joins TRBV29-1 to TRBJ2-2, with D maybe TRBD2 (6 bases). The length of the CDR3 is 15 residues. Germline values: CDR1 SQVTM, CDR2 ANQGSEA. V lost 1 base, J lost 3 bases, and 12 bases lay in between.

The gene calls are TRBV29-1 and TRBJ2-7; 10 bases line up with TRBD2. V gave up 8 bases and J gave up 6 bases; unmatched junction bases: 7. Germline V gene data show CDR1 as SQVTM and CDR2 as ANQGSEA. The CDR3 is 12 amino acids. In DNA, the CDR3 is TGCAGCTTTGTAGCGGGAGGCGGCGAGCAGTACTTC. Protein sequence: CSFVAGGGEQYF.

V is TRBV29-1 and J is TRBJ2-7; D tentatively reads TRBD1 or TRBD2 (7 bases each). The CDR3 length is 16 residues. Germline lookup yields CDR1 SQVTM and CDR2 ANQGSEA. Trimming pared 5 bases from V and 0 bases from J, leaving 20 bases between. This CDR3 reads CSVQGGGQISSYEQYF. The CDR3 nucleotides read TGCAGCGTTCAAGGGGGGGGACAGATAAGCTCCTACGAGCAGTACTTC.

Only a few counts were recorded for this clonotype. The V call is TRBV9, the J call TRBJ2-2; 8 nucleotides match TRBD1. Germline V gene data show CDR1 as SGDLS and CDR2 as YYNGEE. The CDR3 has 15 residues. The trim removed 3 bases at V and 3 bases at J, leaving 4 bases unmatched. The CDR3 is CASSALTGDTGELFF. CDR3 coding DNA: TGTGCCAGCAGCGCCCTGACAGGGGACACCGGGGAGCTGTTTTTT.

The sample holds many counts of this clonotype. The rearrangement uses TRBV4-1 and TRBJ2-5; weak D call: TRBD1 (6 bases). Deletions cut 5 bases from V and 4 bases from J, with 17 bases between. CDR3 size: 15 residues. The V gene's germline CDR1 is MGHRA and CDR2 YSYEKL. The CDR3 region has the DNA TGCGCCAGCAGCTCCGTGGGTGGCAGGGGAGAGACCCAGTACTTC. This translates into CASSSVGGRGETQYF.

At least ten counts were recorded for this clonotype. The DNA of the CDR3 is TGTGCCAGCACCCCCACCGGGAGCACCGGGGAGCTGTTTTTT. It yields the protein CASTPTGSTGELFF. The chain has TRBV7-9 and TRBJ2-2, with a possible D match to TRBD2 (6 bases). This CDR3 has 14 residues. The V gene lost 7 bases and the J gene lost 4 bases, with 13 bases spanning the gap. Germline V gene lookup returns CDR1 SEHNR and CDR2 FQNEAQ (reference sequence). The complete variable domain, with remaining parts taken from reference TRBV7-9 and TRBJ2-2, reads DTGVSQNPRHKITKRGQNVTFRCDPISEHNRLYWYRQTLGQGPEFLTYFQNEAQLEKSRLLSDRFSAERPKGSFSTLEIQRTEQGDSAMYLCASTPTGSTGELFFGEGSRLTVL.

A few counts support this clonotype. The V and J genes are TRBV10-2 and TRBJ1-1; 7 bases fit TRBD1. Germline lookup yields CDR1 WSHSY and CDR2 SAAADI. The J segment lost 3 bases and the V segment lost 6 bases, leaving 7 bases of the junction unmatched. This CDR3 has 14 residues. The CDR3 here is CASSEQGVDTEAFF. DNA of the CDR3: TGCGCCAGCAGCGAGCAGGGGGTCGACACTGAAGCTTTCTTT.